Described below is a single TCR beta chain sequence and its context. The antigen is undetermined. The entry originates in a study of cytomegalovirus exposure and HLA in healthy donors. Germline assignment: CDR1 SGHRS and CDR2 YFSETQ. The CDR3 has 16 residues. Between the trimmed V and J ends, which lost 5 bases and 4 bases, there was a span of 16 bases. PCR was performed using 60 Vbeta and 13 Jbeta primers. Clones were read by immunoSEQ multiplex PCR, and TCRdb kept only the in-frame ones, dropping some. The sample has 170,000 or so clones, 75% to 85% seen once. Study-wide results and caveats: Clonal expansion was found to be greater in HLA-associated TCR beta chains than in equally common others in a later analysis.

The sample was PBMCs. This clonotype originated in a boy under 18 in good health and CMV-seronegative. The rearrangement links TRBV5-1 to TRBJ2-6; a weak D match, TRBD1 (6 bases). The CDR3: CASSLHTGPGANVLTF. DNA of the CDR3: TGCGCCAGCAGTCTCCATACAGGGCCAGGGGCCAACGTCCTGACTTTC.